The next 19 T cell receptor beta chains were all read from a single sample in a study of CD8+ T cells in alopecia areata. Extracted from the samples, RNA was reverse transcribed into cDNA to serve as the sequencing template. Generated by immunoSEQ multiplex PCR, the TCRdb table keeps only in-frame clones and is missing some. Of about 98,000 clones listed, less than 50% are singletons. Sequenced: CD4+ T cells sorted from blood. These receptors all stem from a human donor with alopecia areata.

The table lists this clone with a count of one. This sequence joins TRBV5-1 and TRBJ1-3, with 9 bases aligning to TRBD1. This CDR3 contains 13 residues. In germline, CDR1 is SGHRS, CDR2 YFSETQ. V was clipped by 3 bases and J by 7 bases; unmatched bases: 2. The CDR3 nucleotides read TGCGCCAGCAGCTGGGGACAGGGCAACACCATATATTTT. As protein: CASSWGQGNTIYF.

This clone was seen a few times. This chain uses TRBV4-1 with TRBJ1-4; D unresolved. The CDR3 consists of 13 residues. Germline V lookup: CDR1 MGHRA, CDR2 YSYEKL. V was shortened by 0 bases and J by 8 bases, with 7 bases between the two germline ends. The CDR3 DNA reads TGCGCCAGCAGCCAAGACCGAAGGGAAAAACTGTTTTTT. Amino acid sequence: CASSQDRREKLFF.

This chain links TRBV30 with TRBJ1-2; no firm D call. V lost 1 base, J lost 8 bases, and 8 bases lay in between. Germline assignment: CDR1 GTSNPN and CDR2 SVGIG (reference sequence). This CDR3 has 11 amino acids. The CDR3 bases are TGTGCCTGGAGTGCATTAGAGGGCTACACCTTC. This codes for CAWSALEGYTF.

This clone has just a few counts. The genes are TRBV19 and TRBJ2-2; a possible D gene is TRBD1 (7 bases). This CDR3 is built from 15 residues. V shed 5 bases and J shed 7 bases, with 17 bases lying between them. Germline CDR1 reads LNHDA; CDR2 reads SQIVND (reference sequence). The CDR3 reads CASSGLGGGIGELFF. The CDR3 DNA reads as TGTGCCAGTAGTGGCTTAGGAGGGGGCATCGGGGAGCTGTTTTTT.

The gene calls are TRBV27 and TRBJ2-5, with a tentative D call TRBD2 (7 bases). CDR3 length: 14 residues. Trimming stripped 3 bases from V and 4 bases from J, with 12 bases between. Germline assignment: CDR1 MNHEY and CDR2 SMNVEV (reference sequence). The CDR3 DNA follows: TGTGCCAGCAGTTTGGGGGGGCCACGAGAGACCCAGTACTTC. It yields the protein CASSLGGPRETQYF.

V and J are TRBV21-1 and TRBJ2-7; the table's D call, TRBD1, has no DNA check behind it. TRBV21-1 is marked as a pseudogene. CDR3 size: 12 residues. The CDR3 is CASSRTGTEQYF. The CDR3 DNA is TGTGCCAGCAGCCGAACAGGGACCGAGCAGTACTTC.

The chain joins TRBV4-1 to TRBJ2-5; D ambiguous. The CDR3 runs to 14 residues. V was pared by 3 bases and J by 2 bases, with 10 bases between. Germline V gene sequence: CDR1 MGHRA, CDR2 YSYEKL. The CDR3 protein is CASSHQGRQETQYF. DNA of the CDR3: TGCGCCAGCAGCCATCAAGGCCGACAAGAGACCCAGTACTTC.

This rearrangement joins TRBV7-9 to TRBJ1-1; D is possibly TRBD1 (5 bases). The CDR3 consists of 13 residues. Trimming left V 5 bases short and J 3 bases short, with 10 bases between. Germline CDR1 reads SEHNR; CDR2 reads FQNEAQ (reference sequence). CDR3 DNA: TGTGCCAGCAGCAGTTGGGGGGACACTGAAGCTTTCTTT. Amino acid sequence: CASSSWGDTEAFF. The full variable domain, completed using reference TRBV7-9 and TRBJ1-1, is DTGVSQNPRHKITKRGQNVTFRCDPISEHNRLYWYRQTLGQGPEFLTYFQNEAQLEKSRLLSDRFSAERPKGSFSTLEIQRTEQGDSAMYLCASSSWGDTEAFFGQGTRLTVV.

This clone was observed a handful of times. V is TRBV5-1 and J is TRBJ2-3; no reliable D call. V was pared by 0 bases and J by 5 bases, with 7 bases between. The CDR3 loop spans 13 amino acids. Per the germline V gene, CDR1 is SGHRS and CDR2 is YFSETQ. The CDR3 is CASSLATGDTQYF. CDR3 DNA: TGCGCCAGCAGCTTGGCTACCGGAGATACGCAGTATTTT.

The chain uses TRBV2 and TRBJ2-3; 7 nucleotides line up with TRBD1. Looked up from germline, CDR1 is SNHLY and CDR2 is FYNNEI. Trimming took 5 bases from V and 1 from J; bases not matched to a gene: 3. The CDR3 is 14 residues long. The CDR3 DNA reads TGTGCCAGCAGTAGAGGACAGGGCACAGATACGCAGTATTTT. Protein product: CASSRGQGTDTQYF.

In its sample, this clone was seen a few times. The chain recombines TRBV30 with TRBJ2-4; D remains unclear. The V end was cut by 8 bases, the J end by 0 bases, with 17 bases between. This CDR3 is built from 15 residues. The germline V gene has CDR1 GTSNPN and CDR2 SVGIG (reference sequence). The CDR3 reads CAGTQQLLAKNIQYF. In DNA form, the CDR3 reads TGTGCCGGAACGCAGCAGTTACTAGCCAAAAACATTCAGTACTTC. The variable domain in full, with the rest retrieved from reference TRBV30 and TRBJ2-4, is SQTIHQWPATLVQPVGSPLSLECTVEGTSNPNLYWYRQAAGRGLQLLFYSVGIGQISSEVPQNLSASRPQDRQFILSSKKLLLSDSGFYLCAGTQQLLAKNIQYFGAGTRLSVL.

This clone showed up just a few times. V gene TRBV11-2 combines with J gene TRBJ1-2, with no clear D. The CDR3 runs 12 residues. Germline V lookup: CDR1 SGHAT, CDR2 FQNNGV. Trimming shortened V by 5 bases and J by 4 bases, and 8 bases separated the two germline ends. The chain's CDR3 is CASSLEAYGYTF. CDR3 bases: TGTGCCAGCAGCCTGGAAGCCTATGGCTACACCTTC.

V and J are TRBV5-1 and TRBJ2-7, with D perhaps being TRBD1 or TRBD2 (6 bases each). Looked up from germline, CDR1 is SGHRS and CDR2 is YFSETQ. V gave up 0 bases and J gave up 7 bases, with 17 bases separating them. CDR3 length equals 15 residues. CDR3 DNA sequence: TGCGCCAGCAGCTTGGAGGCCTCCGGGGGCGGTGAGCAGTACTTC. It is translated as CASSLEASGGGEQYF.

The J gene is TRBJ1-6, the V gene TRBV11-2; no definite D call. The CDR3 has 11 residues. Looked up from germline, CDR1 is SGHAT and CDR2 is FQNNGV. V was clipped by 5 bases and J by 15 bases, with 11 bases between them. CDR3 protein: CASSMARHLHF. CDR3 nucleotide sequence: TGTGCCAGCAGCATGGCCCGGCACCTCCACTTT.

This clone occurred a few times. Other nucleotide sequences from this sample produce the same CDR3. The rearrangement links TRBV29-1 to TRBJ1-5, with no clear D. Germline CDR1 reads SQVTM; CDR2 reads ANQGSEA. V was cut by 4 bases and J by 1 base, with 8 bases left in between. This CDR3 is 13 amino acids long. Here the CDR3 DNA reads TGCAGCGTTGCGACCGCAAGCAATCAGCCCCAGCATTTT. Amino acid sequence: CSVATASNQPQHF.

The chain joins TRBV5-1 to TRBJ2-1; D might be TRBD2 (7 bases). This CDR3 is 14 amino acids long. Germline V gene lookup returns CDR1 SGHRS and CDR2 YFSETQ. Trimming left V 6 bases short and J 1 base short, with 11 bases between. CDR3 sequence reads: CASNGGASYNEQFF. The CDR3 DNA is TGCGCCAGCAATGGGGGGGCGTCCTACAATGAGCAGTTCTTC.

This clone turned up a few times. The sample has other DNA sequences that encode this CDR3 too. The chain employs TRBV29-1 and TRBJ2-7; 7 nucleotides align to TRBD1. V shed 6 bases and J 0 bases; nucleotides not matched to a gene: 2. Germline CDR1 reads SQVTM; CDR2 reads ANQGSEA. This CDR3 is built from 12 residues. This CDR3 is CSVRDSSYEQYF. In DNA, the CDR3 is TGCAGCGTCCGGGACAGCTCCTACGAGCAGTACTTC.

The CDR3 nucleotides read TGTGCCAGCAGTTACAGCTTTAAGGCTGAAGCTTTCTTT. Translated, it gives CASSYSFKAEAFF. The J gene is TRBJ1-1, the V gene TRBV6-5; D gene unclear. Germline V gene data show CDR1 as MNHEY and CDR2 as SVGAGI. V lost 2 bases and J lost 6, with 10 bases in between. The CDR3 loop spans 13 amino acids.

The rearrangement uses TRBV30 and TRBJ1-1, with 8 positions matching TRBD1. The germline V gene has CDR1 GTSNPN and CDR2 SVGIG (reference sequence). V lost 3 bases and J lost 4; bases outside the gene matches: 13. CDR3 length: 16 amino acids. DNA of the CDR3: TGTGCCTGGAGGGGTACAGGACAGGGAACGAGCACTGAAGCTTTCTTT. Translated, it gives CAWRGTGQGTSTEAFF.